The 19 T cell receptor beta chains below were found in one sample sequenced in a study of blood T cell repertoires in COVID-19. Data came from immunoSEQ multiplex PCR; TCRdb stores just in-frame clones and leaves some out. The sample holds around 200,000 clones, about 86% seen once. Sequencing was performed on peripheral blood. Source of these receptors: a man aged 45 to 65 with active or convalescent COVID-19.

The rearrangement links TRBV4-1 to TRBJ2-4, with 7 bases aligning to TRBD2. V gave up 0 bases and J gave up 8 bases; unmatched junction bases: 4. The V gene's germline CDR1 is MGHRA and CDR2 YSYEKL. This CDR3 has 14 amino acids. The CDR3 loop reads CASSQDPRGDIQYF. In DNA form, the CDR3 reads TGCGCCAGCAGCCAAGATCCCCGGGGGGACATTCAGTACTTC.

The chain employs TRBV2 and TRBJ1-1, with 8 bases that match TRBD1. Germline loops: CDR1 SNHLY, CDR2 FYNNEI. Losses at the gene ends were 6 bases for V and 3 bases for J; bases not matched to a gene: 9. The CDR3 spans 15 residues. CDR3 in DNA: TGTGCCAGCAGGACCACAGGGGGTTGGGACACTGAAGCTTTCTTT. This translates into CASRTTGGWDTEAFF.

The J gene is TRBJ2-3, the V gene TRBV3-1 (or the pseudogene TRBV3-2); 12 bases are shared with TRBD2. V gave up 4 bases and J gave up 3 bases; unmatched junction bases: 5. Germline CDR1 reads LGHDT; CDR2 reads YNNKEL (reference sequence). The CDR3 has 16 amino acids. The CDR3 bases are TGTGCCAGCAGCCCCTCTAGCGGGGGGGGGACAGATACGCAGTATTTT. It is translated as CASSPSSGGGTDTQYF.

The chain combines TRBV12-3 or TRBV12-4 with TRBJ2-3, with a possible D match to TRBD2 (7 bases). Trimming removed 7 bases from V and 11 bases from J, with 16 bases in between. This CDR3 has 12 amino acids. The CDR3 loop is CASTRLGGVQYF. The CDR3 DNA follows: TGTGCCAGCACCCGACTAGGGGGGGTGCAGTATTTT.

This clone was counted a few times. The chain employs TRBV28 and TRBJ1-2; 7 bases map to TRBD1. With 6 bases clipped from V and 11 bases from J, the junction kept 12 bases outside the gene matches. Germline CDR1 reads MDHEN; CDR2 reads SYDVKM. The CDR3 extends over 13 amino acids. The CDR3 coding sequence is TGTGCCAGCAGACAATCGAGGGGGCGGTCTTACACCTTC. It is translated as CASRQSRGRSYTF.

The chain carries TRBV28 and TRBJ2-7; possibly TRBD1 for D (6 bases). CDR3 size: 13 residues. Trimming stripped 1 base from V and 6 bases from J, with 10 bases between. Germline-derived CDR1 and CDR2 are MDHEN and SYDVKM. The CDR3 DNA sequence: TGTGCCAGCAGTTTATCGTGGGGGCGCGAGCAGTACTTC. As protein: CASSLSWGREQYF. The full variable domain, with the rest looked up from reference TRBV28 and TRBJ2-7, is DVKVTQSSRYLVKRTGEKVFLECVQDMDHENMFWYRQDPGLGLRLIYFSYDVKMKEKGDIPEGYSVSREKKERFSLILESASTNQTSMYLCASSLSWGREQYFGPGTRLTVT.

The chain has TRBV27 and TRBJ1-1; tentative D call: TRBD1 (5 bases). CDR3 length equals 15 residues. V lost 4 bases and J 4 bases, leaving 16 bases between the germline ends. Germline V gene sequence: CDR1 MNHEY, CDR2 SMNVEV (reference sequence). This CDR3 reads CASSWKWGGGTEAFF. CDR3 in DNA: TGTGCCAGCAGTTGGAAATGGGGGGGTGGCACTGAAGCTTTCTTT.

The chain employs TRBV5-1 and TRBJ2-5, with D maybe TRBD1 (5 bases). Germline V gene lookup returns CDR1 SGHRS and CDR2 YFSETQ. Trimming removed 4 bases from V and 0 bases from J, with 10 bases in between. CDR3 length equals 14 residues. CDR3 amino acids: CASSPGIYQETQYF. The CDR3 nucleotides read TGCGCCAGCAGCCCAGGGATATACCAAGAGACCCAGTACTTC. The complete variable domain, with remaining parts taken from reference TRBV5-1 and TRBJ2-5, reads KAGVTQTPRYLIKTRGQQVTLSCSPISGHRSVSWYQQTPGQGLQFLFEYFSETQRNKGNFPGRFSGRQFSNSRSEMNVSTLELGDSALYLCASSPGIYQETQYFGPGTRLLVL.

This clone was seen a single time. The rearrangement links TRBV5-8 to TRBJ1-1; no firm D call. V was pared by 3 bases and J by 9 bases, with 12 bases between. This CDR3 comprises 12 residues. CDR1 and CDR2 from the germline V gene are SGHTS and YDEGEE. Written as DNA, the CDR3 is TGTGCCAGCAGCTACCGTCCCGGGAAAGCTTTCTTT. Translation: CASSYRPGKAFF. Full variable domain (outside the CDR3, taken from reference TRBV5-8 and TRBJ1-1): EAGVTQSPTHLIKTRGQQATLRCSPISGHTSVYWYQQALGLGLQFLLWYDEGEERNRGNFPPRFSGRQFPNYSSELNVNALELEDSALYLCASSYRPGKAFFGQGTRLTVV.

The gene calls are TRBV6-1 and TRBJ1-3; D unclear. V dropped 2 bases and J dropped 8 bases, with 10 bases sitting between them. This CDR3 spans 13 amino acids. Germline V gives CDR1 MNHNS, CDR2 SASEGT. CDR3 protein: CASSETLLDTIYF. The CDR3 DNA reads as TGTGCCAGCAGTGAAACCCTTCTAGACACCATATATTTT.

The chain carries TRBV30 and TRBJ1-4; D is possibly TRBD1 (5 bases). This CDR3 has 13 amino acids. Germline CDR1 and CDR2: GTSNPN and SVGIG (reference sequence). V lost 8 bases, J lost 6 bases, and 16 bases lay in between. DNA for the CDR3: TGTGCCGTCTCGGGGGGAGGGTATGAAAAACTGTTTTTT. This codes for CAVSGGGYEKLFF.

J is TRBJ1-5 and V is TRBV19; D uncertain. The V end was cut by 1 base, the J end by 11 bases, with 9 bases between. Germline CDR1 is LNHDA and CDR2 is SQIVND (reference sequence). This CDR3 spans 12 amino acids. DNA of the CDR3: TGTGCCAGTAGTATAGCGGGGAGGGCCCAGCATTTT. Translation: CASSIAGRAQHF.

CDR3 amino acids: CASSPNGQEPGNTIYF. CDR3 sequence (DNA): TGTGCCAGCAGTCCCAACGGACAGGAACCTGGAAACACCATATATTTT. The V gene is TRBV27, the J gene TRBJ1-3, with 7 positions matching TRBD1. The V and J ends lost 5 bases and 2 bases, in that order; junction bases with no gene match: 9. The germline gives CDR1 MNHEY, CDR2 SMNVEV (reference sequence). The CDR3 is made up of 16 amino acids.

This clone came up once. CDR3 in amino acids: CASGRRGQGADTQYF. DNA of the CDR3: TGTGCCTCGGGCAGACGGGGACAGGGAGCAGATACGCAGTATTTT. The rearrangement uses TRBV19 and TRBJ2-3, with 9 bases lining up with TRBD1. Germline V gives CDR1 LNHDA, CDR2 SQIVND (reference sequence). The CDR3 totals 15 residues. The junction had 13 bases not matched to a gene; V was cut back by 11 bases and J by 4 bases.

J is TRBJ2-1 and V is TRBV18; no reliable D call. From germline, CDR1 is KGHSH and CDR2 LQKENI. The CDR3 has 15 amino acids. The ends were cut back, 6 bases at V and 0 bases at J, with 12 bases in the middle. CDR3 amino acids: CASSPGTTSYNEQFF. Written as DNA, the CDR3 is TGTGCCAGCTCGCCGGGTACGACCTCCTACAATGAGCAGTTCTTC.

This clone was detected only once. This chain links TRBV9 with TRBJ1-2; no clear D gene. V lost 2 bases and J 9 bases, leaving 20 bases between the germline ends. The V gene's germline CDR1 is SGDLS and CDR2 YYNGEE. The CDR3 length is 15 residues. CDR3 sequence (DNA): TGTGCCAGCAGCGTTGGGGAGGGTCCCCAGGTTCGCTACACCTTC. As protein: CASSVGEGPQVRYTF.

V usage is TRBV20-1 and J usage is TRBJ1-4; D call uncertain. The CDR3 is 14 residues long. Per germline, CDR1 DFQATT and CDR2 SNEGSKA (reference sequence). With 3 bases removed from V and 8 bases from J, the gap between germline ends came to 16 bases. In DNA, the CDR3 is TGCAGTGCTAGTCCAAGCGGTCGGCGGGAAAAACTGTTTTTT. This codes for CSASPSGRREKLFF.

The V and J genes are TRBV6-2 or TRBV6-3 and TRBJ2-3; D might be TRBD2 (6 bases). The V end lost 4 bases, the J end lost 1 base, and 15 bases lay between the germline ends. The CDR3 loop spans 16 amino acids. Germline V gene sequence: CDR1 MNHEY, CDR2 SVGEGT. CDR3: CASSWGRGGGTDTQYF. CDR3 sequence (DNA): TGTGCCAGCAGTTGGGGACGGGGCGGGGGCACAGATACGCAGTATTTT.

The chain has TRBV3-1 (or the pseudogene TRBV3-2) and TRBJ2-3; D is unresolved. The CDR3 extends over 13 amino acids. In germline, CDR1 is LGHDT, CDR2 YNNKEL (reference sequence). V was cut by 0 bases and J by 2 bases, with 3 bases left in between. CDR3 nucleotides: TGTGCCAGCAGCCAAGACCACACAGATACGCAGTATTTT. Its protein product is CASSQDHTDTQYF.